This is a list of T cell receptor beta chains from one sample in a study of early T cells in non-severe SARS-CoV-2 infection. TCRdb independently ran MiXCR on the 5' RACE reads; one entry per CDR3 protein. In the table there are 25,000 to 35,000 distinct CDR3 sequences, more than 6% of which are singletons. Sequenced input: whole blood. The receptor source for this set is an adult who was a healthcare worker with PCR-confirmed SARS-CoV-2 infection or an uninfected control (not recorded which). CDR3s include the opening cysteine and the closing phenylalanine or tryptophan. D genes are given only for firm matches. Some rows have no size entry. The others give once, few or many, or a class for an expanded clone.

DNA: TGTGCCAGCAGTTTAGCGACAGGCAGTCCCGGGGAGCTGTTTTTT
CDR3: CASSLATGSPGELFF
D: NA
size: many
V: TRBV12-3/TRBV12-4
J: TRBJ2-2

DNA: TGTGCCAGCAGCTTAGTGGCGGGAGGGCCGAAAAATGAGCAGTTCTTC
CDR3: CASSLVAGGPKNEQFF
D: TRBD2
size: NA
V: TRBV11-2
J: TRBJ2-1

DNA: TGCAGTAAAAGCGGGTCCAAAAACATTCAGTACTTC
CDR3: CSKSGSKNIQYF
D: NA
size: NA
V: TRBV20-1
J: TRBJ2-4

DNA: TGTGCCAGCAGTGCCCCCGAGGGTAGCGGGAGGATAAACGAGCAGTACTTC
CDR3: CASSAPEGSGRINEQYF
D: TRBD2
size: NA
V: TRBV28
J: TRBJ2-7

DNA: TGTGCCAGCAGTTTTTCGCAGACACAAGAGACCCAGTACTTC
CDR3: CASSFSQTQETQYF
D: NA
size: many
V: TRBV28
J: TRBJ2-5

DNA: TGCGCCAGCAGCTTGGCCTGGCTTAGCGGGGGGACCTACAATGAGCAGTTCTTC
CDR3: CASSLAWLSGGTYNEQFF
D: TRBD2
size: NA
V: TRBV5-1
J: TRBJ2-1

DNA: TGTGCCAGCAGTTTATTCGGCGGGAGAACTTACAATGAGCAGTTCTTC
CDR3: CASSLFGGRTYNEQFF
D: TRBD2
size: many
V: TRBV28
J: TRBJ2-1

DNA: TGCGCCAGCAGCCAAGCCGGGATCTCCTACGAGCAGTACTTC
CDR3: CASSQAGISYEQYF
D: NA
size: many
V: TRBV4-1
J: TRBJ2-7

DNA: TGTGCCAGCAGGGCACCTAGCGGGAGGTTCGGTGAGCAGTTCTTC
CDR3: CASRAPSGRFGEQFF
D: TRBD2
size: many
V: TRBV2
J: TRBJ2-1

DNA: TGTGCCAGCAGACCACAGGGCGACTCACCCCTCCACTTT
CDR3: CASRPQGDSPLHF
D: NA
size: many
V: TRBV12-3/TRBV12-4
J: TRBJ1-6

DNA: TGTGCCAGCAGTTTAGACTGGGAAAACAATCAGCCCCAGCATTTT
CDR3: CASSLDWENNQPQHF
D: NA
size: many
V: TRBV12-3/TRBV12-4
J: TRBJ1-5

DNA: TGTGCCAGCAGCTTAGATCGCCTGAGTTATTTT
CDR3: CASSLDRLSYF
D: NA
size: NA
V: TRBV7-9
J: TRBJ2-3

DNA: TGTGCCAGCAGCAAGGGAGATACGCAGTATTTT
CDR3: CASSKGDTQYF
D: NA
size: few
V: TRBV11-3
J: TRBJ2-3

DNA: TGTGCCAGCACCCAGCGGGCAGGAGGGGATAAAGCCAAAAACATTCAGTACTTC
CDR3: CASTQRAGGDKAKNIQYF
D: NA
size: NA
V: TRBV12-3/TRBV12-4
J: TRBJ2-4

DNA: TGCAGCGTTGAAGATCCCAATACCCGACTCGCCACAGATACGCAGTATTTT
CDR3: CSVEDPNTRLATDTQYF
D: NA
size: many
V: TRBV29-1
J: TRBJ2-3

DNA: TGTGCCAGCAGCAACAGGGGATCAGGGGACAATCAGCCCCAGCATTTT
CDR3: CASSNRGSGDNQPQHF
D: TRBD1
size: NA
V: TRBV7-8
J: TRBJ1-5

DNA: TGTGCCAGCGACGGACGGGACAGGGGAATGAACACTGAAGCTTTCTTT
CDR3: CASDGRDRGMNTEAFF
D: TRBD1
size: many
V: TRBV2
J: TRBJ1-1

DNA: TGTGCCAGCAGCCCAGAGATTAGCGGGAGAGGGAGCACAGATACGCAGTATTTT
CDR3: CASSPEISGRGSTDTQYF
D: TRBD2
size: NA
V: TRBV7-9
J: TRBJ2-3

DNA: TGCAGTGCCGATGCGGGAGAGTCAGATACGCAGTATTTT
CDR3: CSADAGESDTQYF
D: TRBD2
size: few
V: TRBV20-1
J: TRBJ2-3

DNA: TGCGCCAGCAGCTTCGAAGGGACAGGGGGTGGCTACACCTTC
CDR3: CASSFEGTGGGYTF
D: TRBD1
size: many
V: TRBV5-1
J: TRBJ1-2

DNA: TGTGCCAGTAGTATTTTCCCGGGACAGGGGCTGGAGGAGCAGTACTTC
CDR3: CASSIFPGQGLEEQYF
D: TRBD1
size: many
V: TRBV19
J: TRBJ2-7

DNA: TGCGCCAGCAGCGCGCACAATGAGCAGTTCTTC
CDR3: CASSAHNEQFF
D: NA
size: NA
V: TRBV5-1
J: TRBJ2-1

DNA: TGCAGTGCTAGAGATCGGGATCCCTACGAGCAGTACTTC
CDR3: CSARDRDPYEQYF
D: NA
size: many
V: TRBV20-1
J: TRBJ2-7

DNA: TGTGCCAGCAGCGTAGAGGGGACAGGGGCGCTCACTGGAAACACCATATATTTT
CDR3: CASSVEGTGALTGNTIYF
D: TRBD1
size: many
V: TRBV9
J: TRBJ1-3

DNA: TGTGCCAGCAGTTTAGGGGGAGGGCGAGAGACCCAGTACTTC
CDR3: CASSLGGGRETQYF
D: TRBD2
size: NA
V: TRBV12-3/TRBV12-4
J: TRBJ2-5

DNA: TGTGCCAGCAGCCGGAACACTGAAGCTTTCTTT
CDR3: CASSRNTEAFF
D: NA
size: few
V: TRBV14
J: TRBJ1-1

DNA: TGTGCCAGCAGCGTGACTCTCACCGGGGAGCTGTTTTTT
CDR3: CASSVTLTGELFF
D: NA
size: many
V: TRBV6-1
J: TRBJ2-2

DNA: TGTGCCAGCAGTGACGTGCTTCGGGGAGTTGGGGATACGCAGTATTTT
CDR3: CASSDVLRGVGDTQYF
D: NA
size: medium-sized
V: TRBV2
J: TRBJ2-3

DNA: TGTGCCAGCAGCTTTGGCCTAGCGGGAGATGAGCAGTACTTC
CDR3: CASSFGLAGDEQYF
D: TRBD2
size: few
V: TRBV11-2
J: TRBJ2-7

DNA: TGTGCCAGCAGCTTCAGGGGAGACGAGCAGTACTTC
CDR3: CASSFRGDEQYF
D: NA
size: NA
V: TRBV7-9
J: TRBJ2-7

DNA: TGTGCCAGTAGCCCTGGACAGGCTGATCAGCCCCAGCATTTT
CDR3: CASSPGQADQPQHF
D: TRBD1
size: NA
V: TRBV19
J: TRBJ1-5

DNA: TGCGCCAGCAGCTTGGTGGCCAATTCCTACAATGAGCAGTTCTTC
CDR3: CASSLVANSYNEQFF
D: NA
size: NA
V: TRBV5-1
J: TRBJ2-1

DNA: TGTGCCAGCAGCCAAGAGGGGACTAGCGGGAAAGAGACCCAGTACTTC
CDR3: CASSQEGTSGKETQYF
D: TRBD2
size: NA
V: TRBV4-2
J: TRBJ2-5

DNA: TGTGCCAGCAGTGAACCCTGGGAGCGGGCGCACCGGGAGACCCAGTACTTC
CDR3: CASSEPWERAHRETQYF
D: NA
size: few
V: TRBV25-1
J: TRBJ2-5

DNA: TGTGCCATCAGTGAGTCGACGACCATATATTTT
CDR3: CAISESTTIYF
D: NA
size: NA
V: TRBV10-3
J: TRBJ1-3

DNA: TGCGCCAGCAGCTCCAGCGGAGGGTCTAGCACAGATACGCAGTATTTT
CDR3: CASSSSGGSSTDTQYF
D: NA
size: few
V: TRBV5-1
J: TRBJ2-3

DNA: TGTGCCAGCAGCTTAGGAGGCCGGGAGGGCGGCGAGCAGTACTTC
CDR3: CASSLGGREGGEQYF
D: TRBD2
size: many
V: TRBV11-3
J: TRBJ2-7

DNA: TGTGCCAGCAGTTTGCCCGGGCCAGGGGGTTCAGATACGCAGTATTTT
CDR3: CASSLPGPGGSDTQYF
D: TRBD1
size: few
V: TRBV28
J: TRBJ2-3

DNA: TGTGCCAGCAGCGCCGGCCAGGGCGGAGCCGCGCAGTACTTC
CDR3: CASSAGQGGAAQYF
D: NA
size: few
V: TRBV9
J: TRBJ2-7

DNA: TGTGCCAGCAGTTTGAGTGGAACGGGCCTCTACGAGCAGTACTTC
CDR3: CASSLSGTGLYEQYF
D: NA
size: NA
V: TRBV28
J: TRBJ2-7

DNA: TGTGCCAGCAGCGCCGACAGGGTAGAGACCCAGTACTTC
CDR3: CASSADRVETQYF
D: TRBD1
size: NA
V: TRBV2
J: TRBJ2-5

DNA: TGTGCCAGCTCTCAAGCGGGAGGGCCAATTAATGAGCAGTTCTTC
CDR3: CASSQAGGPINEQFF
D: TRBD2
size: NA
V: TRBV18
J: TRBJ2-1

DNA: TGCGCCAGCAGCGAGGACGGGCGAGCGGCCTACGAGCAGTACTTC
CDR3: CASSEDGRAAYEQYF
D: NA
size: few
V: TRBV10-2
J: TRBJ2-7

DNA: TGTGCCAACAGTAGCGGGAGGGCCACCGGGGAGCTGTTTTTT
CDR3: CANSSGRATGELFF
D: TRBD2
size: NA
V: TRBV6-4
J: TRBJ2-2

DNA: TGTGCCAGCAGCCACCTCCAGGACCCCAAGCTTCCTGAAGCTTTCTTT
CDR3: CASSHLQDPKLPEAFF
D: NA
size: many
V: TRBV11-2
J: TRBJ1-1

DNA: TGTGCCAGCAGCACAGGGGCCGGAAACACCATATATTTT
CDR3: CASSTGAGNTIYF
D: TRBD1
size: few
V: TRBV11-2
J: TRBJ1-3

DNA: TGTGCCAGCACCGAAACGGGGGGTTTATCTTCCCCATTCTACAATGAGCAGTTCTTC
CDR3: CASTETGGLSSPFYNEQFF
D: TRBD2
size: many
V: TRBV12-3/TRBV12-4
J: TRBJ2-1

DNA: TGCAGTGCCCAAAAGACAGGGAACACAGATACGCAGTATTTT
CDR3: CSAQKTGNTDTQYF
D: TRBD1
size: many
V: TRBV20-1
J: TRBJ2-3

DNA: TGCGCCAGCAGCCCACTATCTAGCGGGGAGACCCAGTACTTC
CDR3: CASSPLSSGETQYF
D: TRBD2
size: few
V: TRBV5-1
J: TRBJ2-5

DNA: TGTGCCAGCAGTCCCAGCGGACACAACTATGGCTACACCTTC
CDR3: CASSPSGHNYGYTF
D: NA
size: few
V: TRBV28
J: TRBJ1-2

DNA: TGTGCCAGCAGTCGAAAGGGCAGCGGGAGAAGCACCGGGGAGCTGTTTTTT
CDR3: CASSRKGSGRSTGELFF
D: TRBD2
size: many
V: TRBV12-3/TRBV12-4
J: TRBJ2-2

DNA: TGTGCCAGCAGCCTTTCGGGGACAGGGGTCAATGAGCAGTTCTTC
CDR3: CASSLSGTGVNEQFF
D: TRBD1
size: many
V: TRBV9
J: TRBJ2-1

DNA: TGTGCCAGCAATGTATTACAGGGAGCCCCCTACGAGCAGTACTTC
CDR3: CASNVLQGAPYEQYF
D: NA
size: many
V: TRBV27
J: TRBJ2-7